The text below deals with one T cell receptor (beta chain). This sample was included in a study of blood T cell repertoires in COVID-19. Measured with immunoSEQ multiplex PCR; TCRdb has only the in-frame clones, and not every one. Of approximately 71,000 clones in the sample, over 75% are singletons; the top ten hold under 6.5%. Trimming cost V 1 base and J 9 bases, with 13 bases left between them. The CDR3 consists of 15 residues. In germline, CDR1 is SEHNR, CDR2 FQNEAQ (reference sequence). The receptor was derived from a woman aged 18-29 years with acute or convalescent COVID-19. Sequencing was performed on peripheral blood. V and J are TRBV7-9 and TRBJ1-6; possibly TRBD1 for D (5 bases). This chain's CDR3 is CASSLVGQGSSPLHF. The CDR3 DNA sequence: TGTGCCAGCAGCTTAGTAGGTCAGGGCAGTTCACCCCTCCACTTT. The complete variable domain, with remaining parts taken from reference TRBV7-9 and TRBJ1-6, reads DTGVSQNPRHKITKRGQNVTFRCDPISEHNRLYWYRQTLGQGPEFLTYFQNEAQLEKSRLLSDRFSAERPKGSFSTLEIQRTEQGDSAMYLCASSLVGQGSSPLHFGNGTRLTVT.